The 6 T cell receptor beta chains presented below share a single source sample, sequenced in a study of shared clonotypes between healthy human individuals. Profiling relied on immunoSEQ multiplex PCR, and the TCRdb table lists in-frame clones only, not all of them. In the table there are about 79,000 clones, about 61% of which are singletons. The sample taken for sequencing was memory CD8+ T cells sorted from blood. The subset denotes: CD45RO+ cells pooled with CCR7-negative TemRA cells. The receptors stem from a man aged 25-40 years in good health.

CDR3 nucleotide sequence: TGTGCCAGCAGCTTTGGACAGGGCAATCAGCCCCAGCATTTT. Translating gives CASSFGQGNQPQHF. The chain recombines TRBV11-1 with TRBJ1-5; TRBD1 matches 7 bases. Germline assignment: CDR1 SGHAT and CDR2 FQDESV (reference sequence). J gave up 2 bases and V 3 bases, and 1 base lay outside the gene matches. This CDR3 region has 14 residues.

This chain connects TRBV5-5 to TRBJ2-7, with TRBD1 matching 9 bases. Germline V CDR1 and CDR2: SGHKS, YYEKEE (reference sequence). CDR3 size: 17 residues. The CDR3 region has the DNA TGTGGGGGCCCGCGAACTTCGGGACAGGGTGTCCTATACGAGCAGTACTTC. Translation: CGGPRTSGQGVLYEQYF.

The chain recombines TRBV28 with TRBJ2-7; a possible D gene is TRBD2 (5 bases). The CDR3 runs to 17 residues. Trimming cost V 1 base and J 0 bases, with 16 bases left between them. CDR1 is MDHEN and CDR2 is SYDVKM in the germline V gene. CDR3 region: CASSLYPPRRTSYEQYF. In nucleotides, the CDR3 is TGTGCCAGCAGTTTATATCCCCCACGGAGGACCTCCTACGAGCAGTACTTC.

This chain links TRBV7-9 with TRBJ1-2; TRBD1 is a possible D gene (6 bases). In germline, CDR1 is SEHNR, CDR2 FQNEAQ (reference sequence). This CDR3 has 14 residues. V lost 2 bases and J 4 bases, leaving 11 bases between the germline ends. The chain's CDR3 is CASSLPGAPYGYTF. Here the CDR3 DNA reads TGTGCCAGCAGCTTACCGGGGGCCCCCTATGGCTACACCTTC.

The J gene is TRBJ2-1, the V gene TRBV10-3; D not certain. With 0 bases removed from V and 9 bases from J, the gap between germline ends came to 9 bases. Germline V gene lookup returns CDR1 ENHRY and CDR2 SYGVKD. The CDR3 runs 13 residues. The CDR3 here is CAISESRLGEQFF. In DNA, the CDR3 is TGTGCCATCAGTGAGTCGAGACTCGGTGAGCAGTTCTTC.

This clone has only a few counts. The rearrangement joins TRBV19 to TRBJ1-2; 9 bases are shared with TRBD1. This CDR3 comprises 12 residues. Germline V lookup: CDR1 LNHDA, CDR2 SQIVND (reference sequence). With V trimmed by 7 bases and J by 7 bases, 4 bases remained unmatched. DNA of the CDR3: TGTGCCAGTACCGGGACAGGGTCTGGCTACACCTTC. Amino acids: CASTGTGSGYTF.